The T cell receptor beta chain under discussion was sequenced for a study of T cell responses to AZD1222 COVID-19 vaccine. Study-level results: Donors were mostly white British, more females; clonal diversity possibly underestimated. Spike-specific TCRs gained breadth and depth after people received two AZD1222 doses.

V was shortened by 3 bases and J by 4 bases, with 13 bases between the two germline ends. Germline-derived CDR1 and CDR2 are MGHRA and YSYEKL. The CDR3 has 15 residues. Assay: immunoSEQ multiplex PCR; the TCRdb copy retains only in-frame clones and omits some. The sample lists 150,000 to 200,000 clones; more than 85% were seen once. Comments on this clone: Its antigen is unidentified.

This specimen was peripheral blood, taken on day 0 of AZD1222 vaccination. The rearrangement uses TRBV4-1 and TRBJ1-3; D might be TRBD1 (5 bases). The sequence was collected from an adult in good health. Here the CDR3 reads CASSQLGTRGNTIYF. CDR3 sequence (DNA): TGCGCCAGCAGCCAGTTAGGGACCCGAGGAAACACCATATATTTT.